Here is one T cell receptor beta chain with its context. This sample is part of a study of shared T cell receptors in the human thymus. The CDR3 runs to 15 residues. The V and J ends lost 4 bases and 3 bases, in that order; junction bases with no gene match: 7. Germline assignment: CDR1 SGHRS and CDR2 YFSETQ. Clones were sequenced by immunoSEQ multiplex PCR, and TCRdb holds only the in-frame ones, with some missing. Of approximately 760,000 clones detected, 70% to 90% appear once; the ten largest clones hold more than 0.01%. These data were also filed under a second study, of human thymus T cells.

This clonotype originated in a girl under three years old with a congenital heart defect. Specimen: thymocytes. V is TRBV5-1 and J is TRBJ2-7; 10 nucleotides match TRBD1. As DNA, the CDR3 is TGCGCCAGCAGCCTCTTGGGACAGGGGAACTACGAGCAGTACTTC. Its translation is CASSLLGQGNYEQYF.